This TCR beta chain comes out of a study of shared clonotypes between healthy human individuals. General study results and limits: Sampling was confined to blood; repertoires within tissues likely differ. Non-shared clonotypes showed lower generation probabilities than clonotypes common to all four donors. Some naive CD4 clonotypes, roughly 5%, turned up in common across a handful of donors.

Losses at the gene ends were 4 bases for V and 6 bases for J; bases not matched to a gene: 6. Per germline, CDR1 MDHEN and CDR2 SYDVKM. This CDR3 region has 15 residues. To note about this clone: Its antigen remains unidentified.

Sequenced by immunoSEQ multiplex PCR; TCRdb stores in-frame clones only, minus some. The sample lists a few million clones, just over 90% occurring once. CD45RA+ naive and CD45RA-negative memory subsets were separated from CD4+ cells. What was sequenced was naive CD4+ T cells sorted from blood. Subset: CD45RA+ positively selected. This chain connects TRBV28 to TRBJ1-3; 10 nucleotides align to TRBD1. This receptor was identified in a man between 18 and 35 years old in good health. The CDR3 protein is CASSSSGTGVNTIYF. The CDR3, as DNA: TGTGCCAGCAGTTCCTCCGGGACAGGGGTAAACACCATATATTTT.